The sample holds one count of the clone carrying this T cell receptor beta chain. The sample originates from a study of T cells after yellow fever vaccination. TCRdb ran MiXCR on the 5' RACE reads and lists one entry per CDR3 protein. The sample includes approximately 85,000 distinct CDR3 sequences, about 14% of them seen just once. The source of this sequence is a young man who received the YFV17D yellow fever vaccine. The sequenced sample was CD8+ T cells not binding an NS4B(214-222) dextramer, sorted from PBMCs, obtained 21 days after the first yellow fever vaccination.

CDR3 coding DNA: TGTGCCAGCAGTTTCGAGGGGGGCTACATGGAGGCCCAGTACTTC. Translation gives CASSFEGGYMEAQYF. The V call is TRBV27, the J call TRBJ2-5; either TRBD1 or TRBD2 may fit D (6 bases each). CDR3 length equals 15 residues. V gave up 3 bases and J gave up 9 bases, with 20 bases separating them. Germline lookup yields CDR1 MNHEY and CDR2 SMNVEV (reference sequence).